The 10 T cell receptor beta chains given below trace back to one sample, sequenced in a study of Ad26.COV2.S vaccination and SARS-CoV-2 variants. Libraries were prepared by immunoSEQ multiplex PCR; TCRdb keeps only in-frame clonotypes and omits some of them. The sample includes roughly 400,000 clones, about 89% of them seen just once. Stated treatment: about 20 received Ad26.COV2.S at low or high dose, single or two shots; five or six received placebo; per-sample allocation not given. Following the first vaccine or placebo injection, samples were taken on day 63. Sequencing was performed on peripheral blood, taken in a trial of Ad26.COV2.S vaccine versus placebo. The receptors were sampled from a person aged 18 to 65 who received the Ad26.COV2.S COVID-19 vaccine or a placebo.

The J gene is TRBJ2-5, the V gene TRBV28; D perhaps matches TRBD2 (7 bases). CDR1 and CDR2 (germline): MDHEN, SYDVKM. Trimming pared 7 bases from V and 0 bases from J, leaving 24 bases between. The CDR3 length is 18 residues. The CDR3: CASTPVGEGVQYQETQYF. In nucleotides, the CDR3 is TGTGCCAGCACCCCAGTAGGGGAGGGGGTCCAGTACCAAGAGACCCAGTACTTC.

The chain combines TRBV4-1 with TRBJ1-4, with 9 bases lining up with TRBD1. The CDR3 spans 15 residues. Germline CDR1 and CDR2: MGHRA and YSYEKL. V gave up 1 base and J gave up 8 bases; unmatched junction bases: 5. Here the CDR3 reads CASSQGDRVGEKLFF. The CDR3 nucleotides are TGCGCCAGCAGCCAAGGGGACAGGGTAGGAGAAAAACTGTTTTTT.

The rearrangement joins TRBV11-3 to TRBJ2-2; the D is unclear. CDR3 length equals 15 residues. V lost 4 bases and J lost 2, with 11 bases in between. Germline V lookup: CDR1 SGHNT, CDR2 YENEEA. In DNA form, the CDR3 reads TGTGCCAGCAGCTCCCAAGTTCATAACACCGGGGAGCTGTTTTTT. As protein: CASSSQVHNTGELFF. The whole variable domain, remainder taken from reference TRBV11-3 and TRBJ2-2, is EAGVVQSPRYKIIEKKQPVAFWCNPISGHNTLYWYLQNLGQGPELLIRYENEEAVDDSQLPKDRFSAERLKGVDSTLKIQPAELGDSAVYLCASSSQVHNTGELFFGEGSRLTVL.

The rearrangement links TRBV27 to TRBJ2-2, with no clear D. Germline CDR1 is MNHEY and CDR2 is SMNVEV (reference sequence). The CDR3 spans 12 residues. V dropped 6 bases and J dropped 7 bases, with 9 bases sitting between them. CDR3 protein: CASSRYSGELFF. DNA of the CDR3: TGTGCCAGCAGCCGTTATAGCGGGGAGCTGTTTTTT.

This chain links TRBV5-8 with TRBJ2-7; possibly TRBD1 for D (7 bases). Trimming took 4 bases from V and 4 from J, leaving 15 bases between them. The CDR3 runs 14 residues. Germline V CDR1 and CDR2: SGHTS, YDEGEE. CDR3 protein: CASSLWTGGYEQYF. The DNA for the CDR3 is TGTGCCAGCAGCCTTTGGACAGGAGGGTACGAGCAGTACTTC.

This clone was observed a single time. This chain connects TRBV7-8 to TRBJ1-6; tentatively, D is TRBD1 (5 bases). V gave up 5 bases and J gave up 11 bases, with 19 bases separating them. Germline loops: CDR1 SGHVS, CDR2 FQNEAQ. The CDR3 spans 15 residues. The CDR3 sequence is CASSPTTAGTAPLHF. The CDR3 nucleotides read TGTGCCAGCAGCCCAACAACGGCAGGGACGGCACCCCTCCACTTT.

The chain combines TRBV28 with TRBJ2-2; D uncertain. Per germline, CDR1 MDHEN and CDR2 SYDVKM. V was clipped by 3 bases and J by 12 bases, with 20 bases between them. The CDR3 is 15 residues long. CDR3 in DNA: TGTGCCAGCAGTTTTTCGAGAACCTCCCGTGGGCAGCTGTTTTTT. Translated, it gives CASSFSRTSRGQLFF.

This rearrangement joins TRBV18 to TRBJ2-7; tentative D call: TRBD1 (5 bases). The CDR3 runs to 13 residues. The germline CDR1 and CDR2 sequences are KGHSH and LQKENI. The ends were cut back, 3 bases at V and 1 base at J, with 7 bases in the middle. The CDR3 DNA reads TGTGCCAGCTCACCGGGGCAGTCCTACGAGCAGTACTTC. It yields the protein CASSPGQSYEQYF.

The chain joins TRBV5-6 to TRBJ2-3; TRBD2 aligns across 7 bases. The germline V gene encodes CDR1 SGHDT and CDR2 YYEEEE. V shed 3 bases and J 3 bases; nucleotides not matched to a gene: 10. The CDR3 is made up of 16 amino acids. The chain's CDR3 is CASSWIAGAGTDTQYF. CDR3 nucleotide sequence: TGTGCCAGCAGCTGGATAGCGGGCGCGGGAACAGATACGCAGTATTTT.

The chain carries TRBV11-2 and TRBJ1-3; 8 bases are a match to TRBD1. CDR3 length equals 17 residues. Germline values: CDR1 SGHAT, CDR2 FQNNGV. The trim removed 0 bases at V and 4 bases at J, leaving 8 bases unmatched. CDR3 sequence (DNA): TGTGCCAGCAGCTTAGATTCGGACAGGGTGGAGGGAAACACCATATATTTT. This translates into CASSLDSDRVEGNTIYF.